The clone carrying this T cell receptor (beta chain) showed up many times. This CDR3 comprises 14 residues. CDR1 is SGHTA, CDR2 FQGTGA, per germline. Trimming took 0 bases from V and 6 from J, leaving 11 bases between them. The sequenced template was RNA, covering the TCR beta CDR3 region. Amplification began with first-round RT-PCR using HTBI primers, then second-round multiplex PCR was performed. TCRdb called the multiplex PCR reads again in MiXCR, with one record for every CDR3 protein. Of about 550,000 distinct CDR3 sequences listed, 39% are singletons. This specimen comes from a study of Graves' ophthalmopathy and Graves' hyperthyroidism.

The chain is built from TRBV7-3 and TRBJ1-1; D remains unclear. The TCR originated in an adult man with Graves' hyperthyroidism. The specimen sequenced was peripheral blood or thyroid tissue (not recorded which). For the CDR3, the DNA is TGTGCCAGCAGCTTAACGCCCATGGGCCCTGAAGCTTTCTTT. Protein: CASSLTPMGPEAFF.